This T cell receptor beta chain was identified during a study of technical replicates of blood from a handful of donors. TCRdb keeps only in-frame clones here, not all; method: immunoSEQ multiplex PCR. The table records some 74,000 clones, about 95% of them present only once. Germline lookup yields CDR1 SEHNR and CDR2 FQNEAQ (reference sequence). The CDR3 spans 16 residues. V was trimmed by 4 bases and J by 4 bases, leaving 19 bases between them. This clone is a singleton in its sample. The TCR was taken from a human donor in good health. Input material: T cells isolated from PBMCs. This sequence joins TRBV7-9 and TRBJ2-5, with D possibly matching TRBD2 (5 bases). In DNA form, the CDR3 reads TGTGCCAGCAGCTCGGTGACTATGGCGAGTGGAGAGACCCAGTACTTC. Translated, it gives CASSSVTMASGETQYF.